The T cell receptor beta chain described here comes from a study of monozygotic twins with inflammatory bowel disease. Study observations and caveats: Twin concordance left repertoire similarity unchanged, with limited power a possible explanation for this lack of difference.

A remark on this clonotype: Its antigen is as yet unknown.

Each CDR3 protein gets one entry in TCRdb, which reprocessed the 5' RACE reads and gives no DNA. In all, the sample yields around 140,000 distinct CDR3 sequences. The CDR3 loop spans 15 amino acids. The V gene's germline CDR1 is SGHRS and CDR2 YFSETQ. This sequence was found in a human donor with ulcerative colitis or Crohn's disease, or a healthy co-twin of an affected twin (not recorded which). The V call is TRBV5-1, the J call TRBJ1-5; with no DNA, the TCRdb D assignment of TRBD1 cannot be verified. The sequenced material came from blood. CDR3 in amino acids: CASSLGDRADQPQHF.